The sequence of this T cell receptor beta chain was determined in a study of T cell clones after liver transplantation (dated by TCRdb to between 2018 and 2021). Looking at the study overall: The samples were obtained from ITN030ST, a randomized trial that attempted immunosuppression withdrawal within 2 years after liver transplantation. Tolerance was defined as complete immunosuppression withdrawal for at least one year with no rise in liver enzymes beyond twice the upper limit of normal. Blood samples were taken pre-transplant, pre-randomization before withdrawal, and post-randomization after full withdrawal or failed withdrawal. The study cohort included 8 liver transplant recipients, of whom 3 were classified as tolerant and 5 as non-tolerant. Third party-reactive TCRbeta sequences were also identified from pre-transplant MLRs to serve as an antigen-independent comparator for donor-reactive sequences. No induction therapy was given to the subjects, and standard immunosuppression was administered until randomization at 12-24 months post-transplant. Three of the eight recipients were HCV-positive; the others were transplanted for non-autoimmune, non-viral indications. After a pre-transplant mixed lymphocyte reaction, TCRbeta sequencing was used to pinpoint donor-reactive T cell clones, which were subsequently tracked in post-transplant blood. The research as a whole found: Because of small, heterogeneous patient numbers and non-standardized post-transplant time points, the conclusions were only preliminary. Since no allograft tissue specimens were available, donor-reactive T cells may have migrated into the graft instead of being deleted. When repertoire turnover was taken into account, detection of donor-reactive sequences was significantly reduced in 7 of 8 subjects for CD4 and in 8 of 8 subjects for CD8. Low numbers of available donor cells limited the measurable donor-reactive repertoire in a couple of subjects. The decline in donor-reactive sequences exceeded the decline in third party-reactive sequences, suggesting partial antigen-specific deletion that was unrelated to withdrawal success. A significant post-transplant decrease in circulating donor-reactive CD4 TCRbeta sequences was observed in most of the 8 subjects, irrespective of tolerance or HCV status.

Thawed unstimulated PBMCs were stained for CD3, CD4 and CD8 and FACS-sorted into CD3+CD4+ and CD3+CD8+ populations. All 8 studied subjects were randomized to immunosuppression withdrawal. The Qiagen DNeasy Blood and Tissue Kit was used for isolation of genomic DNA. The junction shows trimming of 1 base on V and 11 bases on J, plus 23 bases between the germline ends. From the germline V gene, CDR1 is MGHRA and CDR2 is YSYEKL. The CDR3 sequence holds 16 residues, the cysteine and phenylalanine included. Only CDR3 DNA is held: 48 bases, read in frame from base 1. Comments on this clone: The specificity of this receptor is unknown. No base qualities exist here, and no much larger clone lies one base off it.

High-throughput TCRbeta CDR3 sequencing of frozen genomic DNA was performed by immunoSEQ, with PCR amplification, mapping, bias correction and internal controls included. As for the authors' bioinformatics: Productive rearrangements were retained, and unique TCRbeta sequences were defined by the CDR3 nucleotide sequence together with the V and J gene. For classification of a sequence as donor-reactive, at least 5-fold expansion in CFSE-low cells relative to unstimulated pre-transplant cells and a frequency of at least 0.01% were required. Minimum frequency thresholds were set for each subject on the basis of the unstimulated sample with the lowest template count, so that a detection power of at least 90% was ensured. Repertoire turnover was measured by Jensen-Shannon divergence between the top 1000 TCRbeta sequences post- and pre-transplant. Changes in detection of donor-reactive sequences were assessed with two-sided Fisher's exact tests. TCRdb stores this immuneACCESS table with in-frame sequences only. Part of the clones is absent; in the studies checked, under half of the shortfall reflects unresolved V genes, and no reason is known for the rest. V and J calls and clone size are given by that table; D and trimming were obtained from the DNA. Across this sample there are 50,000 to 60,000 clones, with 70% to 75% seen only once. In total, the top ten clones hold around 9.1% of the sample.

The source material was CD4+ T cells from blood, sampled at the 22-month timepoint. Rearrangement joined TRBV4-1 to TRBJ1-1; the D gene cannot be named for sure. The clonotype was recovered from a human patient who received a liver transplant. Because of the transplant, the T cells may be the graft donor's rather than the patient's own. The encoded CDR3 is CASSQGVGATPVGAFF. The nucleotides are TGCGCCAGCAGCCAAGGCGTCGGTGCGACCCCAGTGGGGGCTTTCTTT.